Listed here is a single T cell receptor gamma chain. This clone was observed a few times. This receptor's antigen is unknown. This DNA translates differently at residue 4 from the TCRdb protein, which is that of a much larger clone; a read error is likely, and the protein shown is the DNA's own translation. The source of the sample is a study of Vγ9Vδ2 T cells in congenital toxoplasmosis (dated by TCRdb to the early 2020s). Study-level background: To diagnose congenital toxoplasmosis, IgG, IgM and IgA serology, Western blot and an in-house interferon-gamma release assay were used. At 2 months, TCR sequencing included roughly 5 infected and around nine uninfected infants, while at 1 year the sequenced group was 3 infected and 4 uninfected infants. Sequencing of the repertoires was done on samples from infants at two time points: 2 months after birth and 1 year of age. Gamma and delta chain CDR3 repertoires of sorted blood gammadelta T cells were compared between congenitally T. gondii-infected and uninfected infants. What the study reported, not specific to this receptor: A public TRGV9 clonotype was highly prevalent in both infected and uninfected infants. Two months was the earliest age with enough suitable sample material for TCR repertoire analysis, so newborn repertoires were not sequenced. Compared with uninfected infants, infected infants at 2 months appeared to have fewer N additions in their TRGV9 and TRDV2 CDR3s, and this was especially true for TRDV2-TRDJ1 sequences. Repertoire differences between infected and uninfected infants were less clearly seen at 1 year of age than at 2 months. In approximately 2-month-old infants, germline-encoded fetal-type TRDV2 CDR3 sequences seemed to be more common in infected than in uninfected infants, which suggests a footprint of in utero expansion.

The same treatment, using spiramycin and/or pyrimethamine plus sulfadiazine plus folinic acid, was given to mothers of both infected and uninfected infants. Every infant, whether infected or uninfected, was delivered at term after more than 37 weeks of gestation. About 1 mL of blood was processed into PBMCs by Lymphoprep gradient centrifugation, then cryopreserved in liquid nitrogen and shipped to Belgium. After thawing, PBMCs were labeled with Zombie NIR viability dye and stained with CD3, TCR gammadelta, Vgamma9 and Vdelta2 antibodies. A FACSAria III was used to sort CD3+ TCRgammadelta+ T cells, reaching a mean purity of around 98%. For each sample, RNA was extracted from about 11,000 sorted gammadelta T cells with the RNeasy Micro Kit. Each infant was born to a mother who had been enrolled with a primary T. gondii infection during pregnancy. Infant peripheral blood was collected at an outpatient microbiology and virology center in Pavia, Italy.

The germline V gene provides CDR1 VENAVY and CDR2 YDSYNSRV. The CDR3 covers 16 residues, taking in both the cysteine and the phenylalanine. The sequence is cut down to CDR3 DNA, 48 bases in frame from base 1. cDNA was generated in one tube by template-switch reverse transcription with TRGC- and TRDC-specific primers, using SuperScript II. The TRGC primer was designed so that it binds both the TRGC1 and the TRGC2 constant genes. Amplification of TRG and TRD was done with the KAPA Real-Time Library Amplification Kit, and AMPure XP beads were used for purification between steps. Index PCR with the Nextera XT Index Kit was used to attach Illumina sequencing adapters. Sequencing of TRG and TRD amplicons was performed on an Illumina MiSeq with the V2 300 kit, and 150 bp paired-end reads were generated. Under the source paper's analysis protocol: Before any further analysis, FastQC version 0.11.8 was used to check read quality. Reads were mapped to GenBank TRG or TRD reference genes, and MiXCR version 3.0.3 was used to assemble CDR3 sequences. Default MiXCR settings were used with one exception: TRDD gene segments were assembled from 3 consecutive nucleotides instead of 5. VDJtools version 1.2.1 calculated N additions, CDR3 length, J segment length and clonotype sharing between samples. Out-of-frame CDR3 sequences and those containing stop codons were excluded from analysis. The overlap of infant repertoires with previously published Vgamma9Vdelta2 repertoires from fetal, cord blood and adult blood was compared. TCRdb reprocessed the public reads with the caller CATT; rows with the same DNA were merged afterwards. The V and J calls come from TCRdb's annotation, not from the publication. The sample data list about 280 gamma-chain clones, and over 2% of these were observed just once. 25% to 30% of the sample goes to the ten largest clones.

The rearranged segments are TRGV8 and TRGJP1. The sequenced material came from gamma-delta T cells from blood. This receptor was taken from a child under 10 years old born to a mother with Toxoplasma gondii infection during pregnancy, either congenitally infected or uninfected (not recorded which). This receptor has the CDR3 CATRDRLKTTGWFKIF. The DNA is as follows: TGTGCCACCCGGGATAGGCTCAAGACCACTGGTTGGTTCAAGATATTT.